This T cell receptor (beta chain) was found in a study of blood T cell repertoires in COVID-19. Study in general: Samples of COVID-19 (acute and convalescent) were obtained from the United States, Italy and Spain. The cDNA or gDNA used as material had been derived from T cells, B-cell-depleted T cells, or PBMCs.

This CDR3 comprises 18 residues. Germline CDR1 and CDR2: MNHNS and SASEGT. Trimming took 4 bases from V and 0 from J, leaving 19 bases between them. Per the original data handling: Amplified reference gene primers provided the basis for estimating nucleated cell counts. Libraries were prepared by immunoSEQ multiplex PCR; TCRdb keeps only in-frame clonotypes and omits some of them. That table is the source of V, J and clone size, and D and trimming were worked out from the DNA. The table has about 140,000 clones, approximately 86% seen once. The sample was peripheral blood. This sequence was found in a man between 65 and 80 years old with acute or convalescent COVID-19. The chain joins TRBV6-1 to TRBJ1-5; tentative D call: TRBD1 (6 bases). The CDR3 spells CASSGEPTGVVSNQPQHF. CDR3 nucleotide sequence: TGTGCCAGCAGTGGGGAGCCGACAGGAGTCGTTAGCAATCAGCCCCAGCATTTT.